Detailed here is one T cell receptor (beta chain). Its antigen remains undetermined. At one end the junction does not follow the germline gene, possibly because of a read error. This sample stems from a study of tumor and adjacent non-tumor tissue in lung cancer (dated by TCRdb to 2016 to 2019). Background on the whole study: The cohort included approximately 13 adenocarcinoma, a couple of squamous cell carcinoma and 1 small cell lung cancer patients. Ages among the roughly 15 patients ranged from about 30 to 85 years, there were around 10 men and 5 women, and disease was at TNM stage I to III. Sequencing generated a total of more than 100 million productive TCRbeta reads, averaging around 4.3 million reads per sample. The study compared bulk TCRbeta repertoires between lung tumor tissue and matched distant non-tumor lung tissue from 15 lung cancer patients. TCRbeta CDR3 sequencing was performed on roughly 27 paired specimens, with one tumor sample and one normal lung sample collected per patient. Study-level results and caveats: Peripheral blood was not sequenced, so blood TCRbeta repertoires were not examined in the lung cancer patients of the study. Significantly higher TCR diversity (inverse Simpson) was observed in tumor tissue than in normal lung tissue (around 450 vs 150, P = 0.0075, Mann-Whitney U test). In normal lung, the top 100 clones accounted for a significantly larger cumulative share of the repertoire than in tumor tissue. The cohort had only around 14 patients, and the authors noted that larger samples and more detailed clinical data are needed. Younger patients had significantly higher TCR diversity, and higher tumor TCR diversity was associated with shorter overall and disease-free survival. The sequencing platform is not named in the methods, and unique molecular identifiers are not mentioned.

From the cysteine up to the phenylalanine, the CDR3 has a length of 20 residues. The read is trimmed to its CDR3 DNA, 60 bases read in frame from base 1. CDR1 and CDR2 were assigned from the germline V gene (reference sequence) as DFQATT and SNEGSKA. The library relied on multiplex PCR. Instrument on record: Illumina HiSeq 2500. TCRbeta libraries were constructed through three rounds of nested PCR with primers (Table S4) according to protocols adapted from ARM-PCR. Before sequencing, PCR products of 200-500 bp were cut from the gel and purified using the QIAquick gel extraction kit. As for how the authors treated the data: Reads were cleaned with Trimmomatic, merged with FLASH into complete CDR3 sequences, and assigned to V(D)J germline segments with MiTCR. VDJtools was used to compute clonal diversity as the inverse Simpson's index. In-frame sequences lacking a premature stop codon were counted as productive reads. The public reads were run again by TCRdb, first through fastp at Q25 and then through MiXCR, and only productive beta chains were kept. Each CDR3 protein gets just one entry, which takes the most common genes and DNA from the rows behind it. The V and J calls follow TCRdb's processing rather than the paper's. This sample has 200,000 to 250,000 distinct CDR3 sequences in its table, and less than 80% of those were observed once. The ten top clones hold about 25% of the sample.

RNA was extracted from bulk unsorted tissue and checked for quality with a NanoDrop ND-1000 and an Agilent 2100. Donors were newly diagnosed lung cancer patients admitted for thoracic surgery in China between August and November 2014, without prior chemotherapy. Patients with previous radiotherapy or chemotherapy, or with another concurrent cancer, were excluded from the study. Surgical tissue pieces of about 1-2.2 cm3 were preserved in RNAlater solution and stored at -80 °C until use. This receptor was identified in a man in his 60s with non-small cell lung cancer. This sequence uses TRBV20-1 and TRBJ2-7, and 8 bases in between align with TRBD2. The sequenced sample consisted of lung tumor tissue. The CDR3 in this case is CSVRALTGTTGRAGSYEQYF. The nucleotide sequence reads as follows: TGCAGTGTTAGAGCTTTAACCGGGACTACCGGGAGGGCCGGGTCCTACGAGCAGTACTTC.